The 30 T cell receptor beta chains reported below all come from one sample, sequenced in a study of blood T cell repertoires in COVID-19. Produced via immunoSEQ multiplex PCR; TCRdb's table is partial and in-frame only. The data hold tens of thousands of clones, with about nine tenths observed a single time. Specimen: peripheral blood. The source of these receptors is a woman aged 65 to 85 with acute or convalescent COVID-19.

The chain is built from TRBV11-2 and TRBJ1-6; TRBD1 might be the D (5 bases). Between the trimmed V and J ends, which lost 3 bases and 7 bases, there was a span of 10 bases. The length of the CDR3 is 14 residues. Germline CDR1 is SGHAT and CDR2 is FQNNGV. The DNA for the CDR3 is TGTGCCAGCAGCTTGGGGCTGTGGAATTCACCCCTCCACTTT. It translates to CASSLGLWNSPLHF.

This clone showed up just once. This chain links TRBV28 with TRBJ2-7; no definite D call. V was shortened by 5 bases and J by 5 bases, with 13 bases between the two germline ends. This CDR3 region has 13 residues. Looked up from germline, CDR1 is MDHEN and CDR2 is SYDVKM. Here the CDR3 DNA reads TGTGCCAGCAGTCCCACTTCAGGCCACGAGCAGTACGTC. Translating gives CASSPTSGHEQYV.

The CDR3 sequence: CAWRALAQPNSPLHF. CDR3 in DNA: TGTGCCTGGAGAGCCCTCGCTCAACCCAATTCACCCCTCCACTTT. The gene calls are TRBV30 and TRBJ1-6; D gene uncertain. Germline V gene data show CDR1 as GTSNPN and CDR2 as SVGIG (reference sequence). The CDR3 is 15 amino acids. V dropped 3 bases and J dropped 7 bases, with 16 bases sitting between them. Using reference TRBV30 and TRBJ1-6 for the parts outside the CDR3, the full variable domain is SQTIHQWPATLVQPVGSPLSLECTVEGTSNPNLYWYRQAAGRGLQLLFYSVGIGQISSEVPQNLSASRPQDRQFILSSKKLLLSDSGFYLCAWRALAQPNSPLHFGNGTRLTVT.

This clone was seen a few times. CDR3 nucleotide sequence: TGTGCCAGCAGCGCGGGACCGTACGAACCCCTCCACTTT. This translates into CASSAGPYEPLHF. The chain combines TRBV5-4 with TRBJ1-6; possibly TRBD1 for D (5 bases). V was cut by 4 bases and J by 12 bases, with 14 bases left in between. Looked up from germline, CDR1 is SGHNT and CDR2 is YYREEE (reference sequence). This CDR3 spans 13 amino acids.

With respect to this clone: The identical CDR3 is also encoded by other nucleotide sequences in the sample. V and J are TRBV7-9 and TRBJ1-5, with D possibly matching TRBD1 (5 bases). Germline V gene lookup returns CDR1 SEHNR and CDR2 FQNEAQ (reference sequence). The CDR3 sequence is 13 residues long. V lost 3 bases and J 4 bases, leaving 7 bases between the germline ends. DNA of the CDR3: TGTGCCAGCAGCTTTCAGGGTAATCAGCCCCAGCATTTT. Its translation is CASSFQGNQPQHF. The variable domain in full, completed from reference TRBV7-9 and TRBJ1-5, reads DTGVSQNPRHKITKRGQNVTFRCDPISEHNRLYWYRQTLGQGPEFLTYFQNEAQLEKSRLLSDRFSAERPKGSFSTLEIQRTEQGDSAMYLCASSFQGNQPQHFGDGTRLSIL.

The V and J genes are TRBV5-1 and TRBJ2-5; 7 nucleotides align to TRBD2. The CDR3 has 14 residues. Germline V gene lookup returns CDR1 SGHRS and CDR2 YFSETQ. Trimming cost V 4 bases and J 4 bases; bases outside gene matches: 7. CDR3 in amino acids: CASSPWGEGETQYF. The CDR3, as DNA: TGCGCCAGCAGCCCGTGGGGGGAGGGAGAGACCCAGTACTTC.

This sequence joins TRBV7-2 and TRBJ1-5; D possibly corresponds to TRBD1 (5 bases). The V gene's germline CDR1 is SGHTA and CDR2 FQGNSA. Deletions cut 2 bases from V and 9 bases from J, with 11 bases between. The CDR3 sequence is 13 residues long. This CDR3 reads CASSLPGLRPQHF. The CDR3 DNA reads as TGTGCCAGCAGCTTACCGGGACTTCGGCCCCAGCATTTT.

This chain uses TRBV10-2 with TRBJ2-1; TRBD2 aligns across 11 bases. Germline-derived CDR1 and CDR2 are WSHSY and SAAADI. This CDR3 is 20 amino acids long. The V segment lost 1 base and the J segment 2 bases; nucleotides outside the gene matches: 13. The CDR3 reads CASSEYQLAGARQTYNEQFF. The CDR3 DNA follows: TGCGCCAGCAGTGAGTATCAACTAGCGGGAGCGAGACAAACCTACAATGAGCAGTTCTTC.

V gene TRBV5-4 combines with J gene TRBJ1-4; the match to TRBD1 covers 10 bases. The CDR3 is 18 amino acids. V dropped 4 bases and J dropped 1; count of bases not matched to a gene: 10. Per the germline V gene, CDR1 is SGHNT and CDR2 is YYREEE (reference sequence). CDR3 sequence (DNA): TGTGCCAGCAGCCACAGTAGCGGGACAGGGGTAACTAATGAAAAACTGTTTTTT. Translating it yields CASSHSSGTGVTNEKLFF.

This chain joins TRBV21-1 and TRBJ1-3; TRBD1 reflects the table's D call only, with no check against the DNA. TRBV21-1 is described as a pseudogene. This CDR3 is built from 21 residues. The CDR3 coding sequence is TGTGCCAGCAGCAGCCAGCCCCCTCCGGGACAGTCCCACTCCTCTGGAAACACCATATATTTT. Translation gives CASSSQPPPGQSHSSGNTIYF.

The DNA for the CDR3 is TGTGCCAGCCGGGAGGGCCTGGGGAATGAGCAGTTCTTC. Its translation: CASREGLGNEQFF. The genes are TRBV2 and TRBJ2-1; TRBD2 matches 8 bases. CDR1 is SNHLY and CDR2 is FYNNEI in the germline V gene. The CDR3 has 13 amino acids. V lost 8 bases to trimming and J lost 7 bases; unmatched junction nucleotides: 7. The full variable domain, in which reference TRBV2 and TRBJ2-1 provide the parts outside the CDR3, is EPEVTQTPSHQVTQMGQEVILRCVPISNHLYFYWYRQILGQKVEFLVSFYNNEISEKSEIFDDQFSVERPDGSNFTLKIRSTKLEDSAMYFCASREGLGNEQFFGPGTRLTVL.

This clone was picked up a small number of times. The rearrangement joins TRBV5-1 to TRBJ2-7, with 8 bases aligning to TRBD1. Trimming took 4 bases from V and 0 from J; bases not matched to a gene: 9. The CDR3 spans 16 residues. Germline CDR1 is SGHRS and CDR2 is YFSETQ. This chain's CDR3 is CASSAAGQGPSYEQYF. The CDR3 coding sequence is TGCGCCAGCAGCGCCGCCGGACAGGGACCCTCCTACGAGCAGTACTTC.

This rearrangement joins TRBV15 to TRBJ2-7, with TRBD1 matching 10 bases. CDR1 and CDR2 from the germline V gene are LNHNV and YYDKDF (reference sequence). V lost 1 base to trimming and J lost 3 bases; unmatched junction nucleotides: 3. The CDR3 loop spans 15 amino acids. The CDR3 loop is CATSRGGTGDYEQYV. For the CDR3, the DNA is TGTGCCACCAGCAGAGGCGGGACAGGGGACTACGAGCAGTACGTC.

The rearrangement links TRBV29-1 to TRBJ1-5; 11 bases are shared with TRBD1. This CDR3 region has 13 residues. The V and J ends lost 6 bases and 6 bases, in that order; junction bases with no gene match: 4. Germline V gene lookup returns CDR1 SQVTM and CDR2 ANQGSEA. In DNA form, the CDR3 reads TGCAGCGTGAGGACAGGGGGCCTTCAGCCCCAGCATTTT. Protein sequence: CSVRTGGLQPQHF. The full variable domain, rest sourced from reference TRBV29-1 and TRBJ1-5, is SAVISQKPSRDICQRGTSLTIQCQVDSQVTMMFWYRQQPGQSLTLIATANQGSEATYESGFVIDKFPISRPNLTFSTLTVSNMSPEDSSIYLCSVRTGGLQPQHFGDGTRLSIL.

The rearrangement links TRBV28 to TRBJ1-4; maybe TRBD1 (6 bases). CDR3 length: 14 amino acids. Germline V gene lookup returns CDR1 MDHEN and CDR2 SYDVKM. V was pared by 5 bases and J by 3 bases, with 10 bases between. DNA for the CDR3: TGTGCCAGCAGTCAACAGGGTGCTAATGAAAAACTGTTTTTT. Amino acid sequence: CASSQQGANEKLFF.

The CDR3, as DNA: TGTGCCTGGAGTGTATGGCGGGCTACTGACACAGATACGCAGTATTTT. It codes for CAWSVWRATDTDTQYF. J is TRBJ2-3 and V is TRBV30; the D gene is possibly TRBD2 (5 bases). This CDR3 has 16 amino acids. The germline V gene has CDR1 GTSNPN and CDR2 SVGIG (reference sequence). With 0 bases removed from V and 2 bases from J, the gap between germline ends came to 15 bases.

This rearrangement joins TRBV10-2 to TRBJ2-7; the match to TRBD1 covers 7 bases. Germline V gives CDR1 WSHSY, CDR2 SAAADI. This CDR3 comprises 14 residues. Trimming took 8 bases from V and 4 from J; bases not matched to a gene: 11. This chain's CDR3 is CASRPWTGEYEQYF. CDR3 bases: TGCGCCAGCCGGCCGTGGACAGGAGAATACGAGCAGTACTTC.

The genes are TRBV6-4 and TRBJ1-1; TRBD1 matches at 9 bases. V shed 3 bases, J shed 2 bases, and the junction held 4 bases outside the gene matches. This CDR3 region has 15 residues. Germline loops: CDR1 MRHNA, CDR2 SNTAGT. In DNA, the CDR3 is TGTGCCAGCAGTGAAACAGGGGGCGTAAACACTGAAGCTTTCTTT. This translates into CASSETGGVNTEAFF.

This clone has more than one count but fewer than ten. This sequence joins TRBV24-1 and TRBJ1-1; the D gene is possibly TRBD1 (5 bases). V lost 6 bases to trimming and J lost 3 bases, with 10 bases between them. Germline V CDR1 and CDR2: KGHDR, SFDVKD. The CDR3 runs 13 residues. The CDR3: CATSLGGDTEAFF. CDR3 nucleotide sequence: TGTGCCACCAGTTTGGGGGGAGACACTGAAGCTTTCTTT.

The chain's CDR3 is CASRRRTGTGILGQYV. CDR3 nucleotide sequence: TGTGCCAGTAGGAGACGGACCGGGACAGGGATATTAGGGCAGTACGTC. The chain is built from TRBV19 and TRBJ2-7; 9 positions agree with TRBD1. The V and J ends lost 6 bases and 9 bases, in that order; junction bases with no gene match: 18. The CDR3 totals 16 residues. The germline V gene encodes CDR1 LNHDA and CDR2 SQIVND (reference sequence).

The CDR3 DNA follows: TGTGCCAGCAGCTTATCCGTGAACACCGGGGAGCTGTTTTTT. Its translation is CASSLSVNTGELFF. The V call is TRBV11-2, the J call TRBJ2-2; unclear D gene. Germline V CDR1 and CDR2: SGHAT, FQNNGV. CDR3 length: 14 amino acids. Trimming took 2 bases from V and 1 from J, leaving 5 bases between them. Together with reference TRBV11-2 and TRBJ2-2, the CDR3 gives the full variable domain: EAGVAQSPRYKIIEKRQSVAFWCNPISGHATLYWYQQILGQGPKLLIQFQNNGVVDDSQLPKDRFSAERLKGVDSTLKIQPAKLEDSAVYLCASSLSVNTGELFFGEGSRLTVL.

The sample holds one count of this clone. The chain joins TRBV19 to TRBJ1-2; 7 bases line up with TRBD1. Germline V CDR1 and CDR2: LNHDA, SQIVND (reference sequence). The CDR3 runs 14 residues. The junction had 10 bases not matched to a gene; V was cut back by 6 bases and J by 6 bases. The CDR3 nucleotides read TGTGCCAGTAGCCGACAGGGTAGTGGCGATGGCTACACCTTC. The encoded protein is CASSRQGSGDGYTF. Variable domain in full (rest from reference TRBV19 and TRBJ1-2): DGGITQSPKYLFRKEGQNVTLSCEQNLNHDAMYWYRQDPGQGLRLIYYSQIVNDFQKGDIAEGYSVSREKKESFPLTVTSAQKNPTAFYLCASSRQGSGDGYTFGSGTRLTVV.

J is TRBJ1-5 and V is TRBV30, with 7 bases aligning to TRBD1. This CDR3 is built from 14 residues. Germline loops: CDR1 GTSNPN, CDR2 SVGIG (reference sequence). Losses at the gene ends were 0 bases for V and 2 bases for J; bases not matched to a gene: 1. CDR3 nucleotides: TGTGCCTGGAGTGTTGGGACAGGCAATCAGCCCCAGCATTTT. Protein sequence: CAWSVGTGNQPQHF.

The genes are TRBV7-2 and TRBJ1-2; 7 bases are shared with TRBD1. This CDR3 comprises 16 residues. Trimming took 1 base from V and 4 from J; bases not matched to a gene: 9. Germline values: CDR1 SGHTA, CDR2 FQGNSA. CDR3 bases: TGTGCCAGCAGCTTAGAACCAGGACAGGACTTCTATGGCTACACCTTC. Its protein product is CASSLEPGQDFYGYTF.

The J gene is TRBJ2-5, the V gene TRBV7-8; 14 bases align to TRBD2. There are 17 residues in the CDR3. V lost 4 bases to trimming and J lost 5 bases; unmatched junction nucleotides: 9. Germline-derived CDR1 and CDR2 are SGHVS and FQNEAQ. The CDR3 sequence is CASSSTGTSGSQETQYF. The CDR3 DNA reads as TGTGCCAGCAGCTCCACCGGGACTAGCGGGAGTCAGGAGACCCAGTACTTC.

The chain uses TRBV5-6 and TRBJ2-7; D is unresolved. Germline V gene sequence: CDR1 SGHDT, CDR2 YYEEEE. The CDR3 has 13 amino acids. The V end was cut by 0 bases, the J end by 10 bases, with 14 bases between. CDR3 loop: CASSLDRAFAQYF. DNA for the CDR3: TGTGCCAGCAGCTTGGATAGAGCCTTTGCCCAGTACTTC.

This clone is a singleton in its sample. The V and J genes are TRBV6-5 and TRBJ2-3; 9 positions match TRBD2. The CDR3 covers 16 residues. Germline V gene sequence: CDR1 MNHEY, CDR2 SVGAGI. Trimming removed 2 bases from V and 1 base from J; junction bases left unmatched: 4. As DNA, the CDR3 is TGTGCCAGCAGTTACCGGGCGGGGGGGGGCACAGATACGCAGTATTTT. Protein sequence: CASSYRAGGGTDTQYF.

The CDR3 here is CASSPVQGSESNQPQHF. CDR3 nucleotide sequence: TGCGCCAGCAGCCCCGTACAGGGGTCAGAGAGCAATCAGCCCCAGCATTTT. V is TRBV4-1 and J is TRBJ1-5, with TRBD1 matching over 7 bases. V dropped 4 bases and J dropped 1; count of bases not matched to a gene: 10. CDR1 is MGHRA, CDR2 YSYEKL, per germline. The CDR3 is 17 amino acids.

The V gene is TRBV2, the J gene TRBJ2-1; tentative D call: TRBD2 (6 bases). The germline CDR1 and CDR2 sequences are SNHLY and FYNNEI. V was shortened by 7 bases and J by 13 bases, with 17 bases between the two germline ends. The CDR3 covers 12 residues. The DNA for the CDR3 is TGTGCCAGCACCGGGGGTTGGATTCCCCAGTTCTTC. This sequence encodes CASTGGWIPQFF.

The J gene is TRBJ1-2, the V gene TRBV5-1; 7 bases are a match to TRBD1. V lost 1 base, J lost 4 bases, and 7 bases stayed unmatched. This CDR3 comprises 15 residues. CDR1 SGHRS and CDR2 YFSETQ come from the germline V gene. The CDR3 bases are TGCGCCAGCAGCTTGTCTACTGGGACAGTCTATGGCTACACCTTC. Translated: CASSLSTGTVYGYTF.